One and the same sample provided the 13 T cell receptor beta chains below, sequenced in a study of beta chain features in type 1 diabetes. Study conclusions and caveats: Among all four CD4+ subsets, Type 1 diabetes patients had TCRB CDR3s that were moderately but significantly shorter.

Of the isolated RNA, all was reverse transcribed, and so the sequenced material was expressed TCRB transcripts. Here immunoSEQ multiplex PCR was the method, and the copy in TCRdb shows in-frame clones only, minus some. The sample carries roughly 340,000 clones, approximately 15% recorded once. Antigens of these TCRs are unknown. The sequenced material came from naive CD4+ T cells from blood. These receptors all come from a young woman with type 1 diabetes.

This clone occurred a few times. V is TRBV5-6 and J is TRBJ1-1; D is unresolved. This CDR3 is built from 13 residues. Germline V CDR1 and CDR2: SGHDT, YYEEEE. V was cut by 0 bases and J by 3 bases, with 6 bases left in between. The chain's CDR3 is CASSLVADTEAFF. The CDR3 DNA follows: TGTGCCAGCAGCTTGGTCGCGGACACTGAAGCTTTCTTT.

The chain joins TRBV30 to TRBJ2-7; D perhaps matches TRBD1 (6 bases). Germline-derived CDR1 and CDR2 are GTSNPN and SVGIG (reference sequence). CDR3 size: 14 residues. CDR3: CAWDTGLSIHEQCV. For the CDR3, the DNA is TGTGCCTGGGATACAGGGTTGTCAATCCACGAGCAGTGCGTC.

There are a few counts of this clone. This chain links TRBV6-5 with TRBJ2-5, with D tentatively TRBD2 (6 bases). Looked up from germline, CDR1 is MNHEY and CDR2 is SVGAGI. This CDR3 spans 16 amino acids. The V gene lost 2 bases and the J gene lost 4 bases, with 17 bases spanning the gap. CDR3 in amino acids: CASSYNGAGSAETQYF. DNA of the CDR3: TGTGCCAGCAGTTACAACGGGGCGGGATCCGCAGAGACCCAGTACTTC.

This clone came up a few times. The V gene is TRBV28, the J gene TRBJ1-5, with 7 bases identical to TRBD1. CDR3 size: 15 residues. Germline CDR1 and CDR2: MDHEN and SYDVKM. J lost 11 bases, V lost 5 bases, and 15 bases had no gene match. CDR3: CASSPQGGTVRAQHF. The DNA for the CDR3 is TGTGCCAGCAGTCCACAAGGGGGGACAGTGCGGGCCCAGCATTTT.

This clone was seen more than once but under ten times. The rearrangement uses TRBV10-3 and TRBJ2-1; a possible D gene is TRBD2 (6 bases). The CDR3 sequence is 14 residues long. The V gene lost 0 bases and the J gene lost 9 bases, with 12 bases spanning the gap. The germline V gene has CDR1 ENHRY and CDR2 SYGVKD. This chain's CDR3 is CAISESRRDREQFF. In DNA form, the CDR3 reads TGTGCCATCAGTGAGTCGCGGCGGGACCGTGAGCAGTTCTTC.

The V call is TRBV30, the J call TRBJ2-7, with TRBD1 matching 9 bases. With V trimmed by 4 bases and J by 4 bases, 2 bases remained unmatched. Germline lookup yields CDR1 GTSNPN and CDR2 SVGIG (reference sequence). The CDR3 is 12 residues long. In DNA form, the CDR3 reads TGTGCCTGGAAGGGACAGGGTTACGAGCAGTACGTC. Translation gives CAWKGQGYEQYV.

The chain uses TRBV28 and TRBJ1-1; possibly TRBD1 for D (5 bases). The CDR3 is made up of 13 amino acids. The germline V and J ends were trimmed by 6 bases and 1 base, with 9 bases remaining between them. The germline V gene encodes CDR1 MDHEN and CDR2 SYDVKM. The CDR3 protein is CASSQGGNTEAFF. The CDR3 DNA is TGTGCCAGCAGCCAGGGTGGGAACACTGAAGCTTTCTTT. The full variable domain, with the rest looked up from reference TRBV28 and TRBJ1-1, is DVKVTQSSRYLVKRTGEKVFLECVQDMDHENMFWYRQDPGLGLRLIYFSYDVKMKEKGDIPEGYSVSREKKERFSLILESASTNQTSMYLCASSQGGNTEAFFGQGTRLTVV.

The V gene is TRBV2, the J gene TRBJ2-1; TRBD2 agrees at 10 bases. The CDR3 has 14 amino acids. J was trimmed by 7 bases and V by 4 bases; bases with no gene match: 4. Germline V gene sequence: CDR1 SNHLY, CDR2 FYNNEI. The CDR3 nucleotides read TGTGCCAGCAGTGCCAGCGGGAGGGGGAATGAGCAGTTCTTC. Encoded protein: CASSASGRGNEQFF.

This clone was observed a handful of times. The DNA for the CDR3 is TGTGCCAGCTCACCGGACGGGACAGGGGCCTATGGCTACACCTTC. Translation gives CASSPDGTGAYGYTF. The V gene is TRBV18, the J gene TRBJ1-2; 10 nucleotides agree with TRBD1. The germline CDR1 and CDR2 sequences are KGHSH and LQKENI. The CDR3 covers 15 residues. V lost 3 bases and J lost 4; bases outside the gene matches: 5. Full variable domain (missing parts from reference TRBV18 and TRBJ1-2): NAGVMQNPRHLVRRRGQEARLRCSPMKGHSHVYWYRQLPEEGLKFMVYLQKENIIDESGMPKERFSAEFPKEGPSILRIQQVVRGDSAAYFCASSPDGTGAYGYTFGSGTRLTVV.

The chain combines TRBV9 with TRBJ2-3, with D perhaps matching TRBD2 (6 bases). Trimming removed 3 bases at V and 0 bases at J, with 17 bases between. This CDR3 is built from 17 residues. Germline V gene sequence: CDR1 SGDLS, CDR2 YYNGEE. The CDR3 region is CASSASLGTLSTDTQYF. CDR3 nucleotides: TGTGCCAGCAGCGCTTCACTCGGGACTCTTAGCACAGATACGCAGTATTTT.

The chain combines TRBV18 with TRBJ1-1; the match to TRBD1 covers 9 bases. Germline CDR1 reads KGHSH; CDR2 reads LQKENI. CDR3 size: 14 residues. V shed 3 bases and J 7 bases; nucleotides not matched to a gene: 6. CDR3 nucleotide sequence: TGTGCCAGCTCACCCCCGGGACAGGGATATGAAGCTTTCTTT. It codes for CASSPPGQGYEAFF.

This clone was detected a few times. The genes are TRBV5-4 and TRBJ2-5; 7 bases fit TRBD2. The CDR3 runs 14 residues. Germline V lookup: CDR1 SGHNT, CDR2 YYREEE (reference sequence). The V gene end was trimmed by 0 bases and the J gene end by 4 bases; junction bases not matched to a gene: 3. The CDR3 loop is CASSLAIAGETQYF. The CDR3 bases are TGTGCCAGCAGCTTGGCCATAGCGGGAGAGACCCAGTACTTC.

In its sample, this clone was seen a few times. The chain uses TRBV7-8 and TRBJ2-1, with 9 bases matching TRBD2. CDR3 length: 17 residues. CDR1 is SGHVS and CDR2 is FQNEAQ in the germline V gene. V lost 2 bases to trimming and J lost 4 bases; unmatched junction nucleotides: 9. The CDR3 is CASSLPLLAGTYNEQFF. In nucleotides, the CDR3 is TGTGCCAGCAGCTTACCCCTACTAGCGGGTACTTACAATGAGCAGTTCTTC.